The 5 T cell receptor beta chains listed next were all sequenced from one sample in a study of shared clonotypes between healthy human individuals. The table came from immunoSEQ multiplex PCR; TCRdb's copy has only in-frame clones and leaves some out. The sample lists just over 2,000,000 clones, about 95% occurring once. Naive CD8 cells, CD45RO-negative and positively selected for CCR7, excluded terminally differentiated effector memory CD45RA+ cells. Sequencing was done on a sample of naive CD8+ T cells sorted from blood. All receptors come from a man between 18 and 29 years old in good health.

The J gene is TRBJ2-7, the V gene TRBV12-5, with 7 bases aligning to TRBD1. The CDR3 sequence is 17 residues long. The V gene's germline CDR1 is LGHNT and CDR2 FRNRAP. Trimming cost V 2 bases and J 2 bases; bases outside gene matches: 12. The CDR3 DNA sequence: TGTGCTAGTGGTTTGCCCTCCGGGACAGAAGTCCCCTACGAGCAGTACTTC. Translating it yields CASGLPSGTEVPYEQYF.

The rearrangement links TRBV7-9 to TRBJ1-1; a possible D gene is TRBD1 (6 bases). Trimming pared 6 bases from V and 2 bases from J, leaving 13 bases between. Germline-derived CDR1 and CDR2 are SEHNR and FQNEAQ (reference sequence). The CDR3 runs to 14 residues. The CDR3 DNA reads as TGTGCCAGCAGTTACGTAGGGGGTAACACTGAAGCTTTCTTT. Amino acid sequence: CASSYVGGNTEAFF.

The CDR3 sequence is CASSFASAPNTGELFF. Here the CDR3 DNA reads TGTGCCAGCAGTTTCGCCTCGGCTCCGAACACCGGGGAGCTGTTTTTT. V is TRBV6-6 and J is TRBJ2-2; D unclear. The CDR3 has 16 residues. V gave up 4 bases and J gave up 0 bases, with 12 bases separating them. Looked up from germline, CDR1 is MNHNY and CDR2 is SVGAGI (reference sequence).

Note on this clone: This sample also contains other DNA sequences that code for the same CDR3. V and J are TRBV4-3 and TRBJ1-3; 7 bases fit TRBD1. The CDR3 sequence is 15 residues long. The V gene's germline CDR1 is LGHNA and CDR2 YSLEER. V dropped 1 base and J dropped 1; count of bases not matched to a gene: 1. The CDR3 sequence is CASSQGQGSGNTIYF. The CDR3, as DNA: TGCGCCAGCAGCCAAGGACAGGGTTCTGGAAACACCATATATTTT.

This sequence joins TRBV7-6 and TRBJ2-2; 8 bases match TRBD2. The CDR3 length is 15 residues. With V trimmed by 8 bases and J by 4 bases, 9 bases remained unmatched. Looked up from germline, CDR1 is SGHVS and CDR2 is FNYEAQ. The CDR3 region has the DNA TGTGCCAGCTGTCCCAGCGGGAGTGCCACCGGGGAGCTGTTTTTT. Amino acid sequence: CASCPSGSATGELFF.